Below are 27 T cell receptor beta chains sequenced from a single sample in a study of T cells in Graves' hyperthyroidism and ophthalmopathy. RNA transcripts served as the template for amplifying TCR beta CDR3 regions. The TCR CDR3 was amplified in a first-round RT-PCR using the HTBI primer set. Each CDR3 protein gets one entry after TCRdb re-called the multiplex PCR reads with MiXCR. The sample consists of about 590,000 distinct CDR3 sequences, 13% to 15% of them appearing once. Material: blood. The receptors originated from a woman aged 18 to 35 with Graves' ophthalmopathy.

This clonotype appeared a few times. The CDR3 sequence: CASRTAGSYNEQFF. The DNA of the CDR3 is TGTGCCAGCAGGACCGCAGGCTCCTACAATGAGCAGTTCTTC. The rearrangement links TRBV28 to TRBJ2-1; D is uncertain. In germline, CDR1 is MDHEN, CDR2 SYDVKM. The CDR3 is 14 amino acids. Trimming took 6 bases from V and 0 from J, leaving 9 bases between them.

V usage is TRBV5-6 and J usage is TRBJ2-2; D is unclear. In germline, CDR1 is SGHDT, CDR2 YYEEEE. The CDR3 consists of 15 residues. Trimming pared 3 bases from V and 6 bases from J, leaving 15 bases between. CDR3 protein: CASSSFEVIAGELFF. The CDR3 DNA sequence: TGTGCCAGCAGCTCCTTTGAGGTTATCGCCGGGGAGCTGTTTTTT.

Notes on this clonotype: This CDR3 fails to terminate in the conserved phenylalanine or tryptophan, so it likely reflects a read error. The V and J genes are TRBV20-1 and TRBJ2-5; 7 nucleotides match TRBD1. Germline-derived CDR1 and CDR2 are DFQATT and SNEGSKA (reference sequence). CDR3 length: 12 amino acids. Trimming cost V 6 bases and J 1 base; bases outside gene matches: 2. CDR3 nucleotides: TGCAGTGCCTCAGGGGGCCAAGAGACCCAGTACTTA. Its protein product is CSASGGQETQYL.

The CDR3 is CSGLAGIETQYF. In DNA form, the CDR3 reads TGCAGTGGGCTAGCGGGGATCGAGACCCAGTACTTC. V gene TRBV20-1 combines with J gene TRBJ2-5; 9 nucleotides agree with TRBD2. The CDR3 spans 12 residues. V lost 7 bases to trimming and J lost 5 bases; unmatched junction nucleotides: 5. The germline gives CDR1 DFQATT, CDR2 SNEGSKA (reference sequence).

The rearrangement links TRBV3-1 to TRBJ1-6; possibly TRBD1 for D (5 bases). CDR3 length: 15 amino acids. Deletions cut 2 bases from V and 9 bases from J, with 14 bases between. Germline lookup yields CDR1 LGHDT and CDR2 YNNKEL (reference sequence). This chain's CDR3 is CASSQSGRAGSPLHF. The DNA of the CDR3 is TGTGCCAGCAGCCAATCAGGGAGGGCTGGTTCACCCCTCCACTTT.

This clonotype came up a few times. The chain recombines TRBV9 with TRBJ2-1; 7 positions agree with TRBD2. The CDR3 has 17 amino acids. Per the germline V gene, CDR1 is SGDLS and CDR2 is YYNGEE. J gave up 4 bases and V 3 bases, and 13 bases lay outside the gene matches. CDR3 protein: CASSAASGGSLYNEQFF. CDR3 in DNA: TGTGCCAGCAGCGCAGCTAGCGGCGGCAGCTTGTACAATGAGCAGTTCTTC. The full variable domain, completed using reference TRBV9 and TRBJ2-1, is DSGVTQTPKHLITATGQRVTLRCSPRSGDLSVYWYQQSLDQGLQFLIQYYNGEERAKGNILERFSAQQFPDLHSELNLSSLELGDSALYFCASSAASGGSLYNEQFFGPGTRLTVL.

In its sample, this clonotype was seen many times. The rearrangement joins TRBV20-1 to TRBJ2-7; 15 nucleotides line up with TRBD2. V was clipped by 0 bases and J by 3 bases; unmatched bases: 9. This CDR3 spans 18 amino acids. Germline V gene sequence: CDR1 DFQATT, CDR2 SNEGSKA (reference sequence). CDR3 in amino acids: CSARDVRTSGREGYEQYF. The CDR3 bases are TGCAGTGCTAGAGATGTGAGGACTAGCGGGAGGGAAGGCTACGAGCAGTACTTC.

At least ten counts were recorded for this clonotype. This chain links TRBV20-1 with TRBJ2-5; TRBD2 matches 12 bases. CDR3 length: 16 amino acids. Germline V gene lookup returns CDR1 DFQATT and CDR2 SNEGSKA (reference sequence). J lost 2 bases, V lost 6 bases, and 10 bases had no gene match. CDR3 in amino acids: CSAKPGTSGLQETQYF. The CDR3 nucleotides are TGCAGTGCCAAGCCCGGGACTAGCGGGCTTCAAGAGACCCAGTACTTC.

The sample holds many counts of this clonotype. The gene calls are TRBV11-2 and TRBJ2-5; D gene unclear. Between the trimmed V and J ends, which lost 4 bases and 1 base, there was a span of 7 bases. The CDR3 is made up of 13 amino acids. The germline V gene encodes CDR1 SGHAT and CDR2 FQNNGV. This CDR3 is CASSSEVQETQYF. In DNA form, the CDR3 reads TGTGCCAGCAGCTCCGAGGTCCAAGAGACCCAGTACTTC. Full variable domain (remainder filled in from reference TRBV11-2 and TRBJ2-5): EAGVAQSPRYKIIEKRQSVAFWCNPISGHATLYWYQQILGQGPKLLIQFQNNGVVDDSQLPKDRFSAERLKGVDSTLKIQPAKLEDSAVYLCASSSEVQETQYFGPGTRLLVL.

This clonotype has a count of ten or more. This chain links TRBV5-1 with TRBJ2-1, with D perhaps matching TRBD1 or TRBD2 (7 bases each). V was cut by 4 bases and J by 2 bases, with 19 bases left in between. The germline gives CDR1 SGHRS, CDR2 YFSETQ. This CDR3 comprises 17 residues. CDR3 residues: CASSPLLQGGAYNEQFF. The CDR3 region has the DNA TGCGCCAGCAGCCCCCTTCTTCAGGGGGGGGCCTACAATGAGCAGTTCTTC.

This clonotype was observed a few times. This chain links TRBV27 with TRBJ2-1; tentative D call: TRBD2 (7 bases). V was clipped by 6 bases and J by 4 bases, with 16 bases between them. Germline V lookup: CDR1 MNHEY, CDR2 SMNVEV (reference sequence). This CDR3 is built from 15 residues. CDR3 DNA: TGTGCCAGCAGCCCGGGGGCTAGCGGATACAATGAGCAGTTCTTC. It encodes CASSPGASGYNEQFF.

This clonotype has ten or more counts. This chain joins TRBV11-3 and TRBJ2-7; perhaps TRBD2 as D (6 bases). Germline CDR1 reads SGHNT; CDR2 reads YENEEA. The length of the CDR3 is 13 residues. V shed 3 bases and J shed 3 bases, with 9 bases lying between them. Written as DNA, the CDR3 is TGTGCCAGCAGCTTGCGGAGGGACTACGAGCAGTACTTC. The encoded protein is CASSLRRDYEQYF.

As regards this clonotype: A much larger clone differs from this one at a single base, so this may be a read error. CDR3 residues: CASSPFSTGSNEKPFF. The CDR3 DNA is TGTGCCAGCAGCCCCTTTTCGACAGGATCTAATGAAAAACCGTTTTTT. The chain combines TRBV7-9 with TRBJ1-4; TRBD1 might be the D (6 bases). Germline lookup yields CDR1 SEHNR and CDR2 FQNEAQ (reference sequence). The CDR3 loop spans 16 amino acids. The complete variable domain, with remaining parts taken from reference TRBV7-9 and TRBJ1-4, reads DTGVSQNPRHKITKRGQNVTFRCDPISEHNRLYWYRQTLGQGPEFLTYFQNEAQLEKSRLLSDRFSAERPKGSFSTLEIQRTEQGDSAMYLCASSPFSTGSNEKPFFGSGTQLSVL.

The V and J genes are TRBV20-1 and TRBJ2-5; 14 bases align to TRBD2. CDR3 length: 14 residues. V trimming: 5 bases; J trimming: 5 bases; junction bases outside the gene matches: 4. In germline, CDR1 is DFQATT, CDR2 SNEGSKA (reference sequence). Here the CDR3 reads CSAGTSGSRETQYF. Written as DNA, the CDR3 is TGCAGTGCTGGGACTAGCGGGAGCCGGGAGACCCAGTACTTC.

This clonotype has just a few counts. The chain links TRBV24-1 to TRBJ2-3; 10 bases map to TRBD2. V was pared by 7 bases and J by 0 bases, with 3 bases of the junction left unmatched. The CDR3 extends over 15 amino acids. Germline V gene sequence: CDR1 KGHDR, CDR2 SFDVKD. CDR3 sequence: CATSPSGSSTDTQYF. The CDR3, as DNA: TGTGCCACCAGCCCTAGCGGGAGTAGCACAGATACGCAGTATTTT.

This clonotype was seen repeatedly, ten times or more. This chain joins TRBV4-3 and TRBJ2-1; D possibly uses TRBD1 or TRBD2 (6 bases each). Germline loops: CDR1 LGHNA, CDR2 YSLEER. CDR3 size: 15 residues. With 1 base removed from V and 6 bases from J, the gap between germline ends came to 13 bases. The CDR3 sequence: CASSQVGGASNEQFF. The CDR3 bases are TGCGCCAGCAGCCAAGTCGGGGGCGCATCCAATGAGCAGTTCTTC.

The rearrangement joins TRBV28 to TRBJ2-3; D might be TRBD1 (5 bases). The CDR3 runs 17 residues. Germline assignment: CDR1 MDHEN and CDR2 SYDVKM. The CDR3 DNA sequence: TGTGTCATAAGGGGTAGCAGCACCCCATGGAGCACAGATACGCAGTATTTT. It specifies CVIRGSSTPWSTDTQYF.

This clonotype was detected ten times or more. V gene TRBV2 combines with J gene TRBJ2-1; D may be TRBD1 (5 bases). The V and J ends lost 8 bases and 3 bases respectively, with 11 bases between them. Looked up from germline, CDR1 is SNHLY and CDR2 is FYNNEI. This CDR3 is 13 amino acids long. CDR3 amino acids: CASQSRVYNEQFF. As DNA, the CDR3 is TGTGCCAGCCAGAGCAGGGTCTACAATGAGCAGTTCTTC.

V and J are TRBV27 and TRBJ1-5, with 11 bases lining up with TRBD1. J gave up 4 bases and V 11 bases, and 7 bases lay outside the gene matches. The CDR3 covers 14 residues. Looked up from germline, CDR1 is MNHEY and CDR2 is SMNVEV (reference sequence). CDR3 amino acids: CAGRGQGANQPQHF. The DNA for the CDR3 is TGTGCCGGACGCGGACAGGGGGCGAATCAGCCCCAGCATTTT.

In regard to this clonotype: The CDR3 does not close with the conserved phenylalanine or tryptophan, likely indicating a read error. V usage is TRBV9 and J usage is TRBJ2-7, with TRBD1 matching 8 bases. V dropped 0 bases and J dropped 5; count of bases not matched to a gene: 4. The CDR3 sequence is 14 residues long. CDR1 SGDLS and CDR2 YYNGEE come from the germline V gene. The CDR3 coding sequence is TGTGCCAGCAGCGTAGCTCAGGGGGCAAACGAGCAGTACCTC. It translates to CASSVAQGANEQYL.

J is TRBJ1-2 and V is TRBV5-1; D is perhaps TRBD1 (6 bases). Germline CDR1 is SGHRS and CDR2 is YFSETQ. V was trimmed by 1 base and J by 4 bases, leaving 14 bases between them. The CDR3 covers 15 residues. The CDR3 reads CASSLWTVGSYGYTF. The CDR3 DNA is TGCGCCAGCAGCTTGTGGACAGTAGGGTCCTATGGCTACACCTTC.

The rearrangement links TRBV3-1 to TRBJ1-2; no reliable D call. Trimming left V 0 bases short and J 3 bases short, with 2 bases between. The CDR3 length is 12 residues. Germline V gene sequence: CDR1 LGHDT, CDR2 YNNKEL (reference sequence). The CDR3 region is CASSQDYYGYTF. CDR3 coding DNA: TGTGCCAGCAGCCAAGACTACTATGGCTACACCTTC.

This clonotype came up many times. This rearrangement joins TRBV6-2 or TRBV6-3 to TRBJ1-1; D remains unclear. This CDR3 has 14 amino acids. CDR1 MNHEY and CDR2 SVGEGT come from the germline V gene. V was trimmed by 5 bases and J by 2 bases, leaving 12 bases between them. As DNA, the CDR3 is TGTGCCAGCAGTCCAAGACCCTTTAACACTGAAGCTTTCTTT. Translating gives CASSPRPFNTEAFF.

This clonotype came up many times. The V call is TRBV24-1, the J call TRBJ1-5; D unresolved. Trimming removed 4 bases at V and 2 bases at J, with 5 bases between. The CDR3 is 13 residues long. Germline V CDR1 and CDR2: KGHDR, SFDVKD. CDR3 sequence: CATSDGRNQPQHF. The CDR3 region has the DNA TGTGCCACCAGTGACGGTCGCAATCAGCCCCAGCATTTT.

J is TRBJ1-4 and V is TRBV6-5, with D perhaps matching TRBD1 (5 bases). This CDR3 has 14 residues. Germline assignment: CDR1 MNHEY and CDR2 SVGAGI. V lost 0 bases to trimming and J lost 3 bases, with 5 bases between them. CDR3 region: CASSYSGANEKLFF. The DNA of the CDR3 is TGTGCCAGCAGTTACTCGGGGGCTAATGAAAAACTGTTTTTT.

V and J are TRBV30 and TRBJ1-2; D unclear. Trimming took off 1 base at V and 5 bases at J, with 17 bases between the two ends. CDR3 length: 15 amino acids. Per the germline V gene, CDR1 is GTSNPN and CDR2 is SVGIG (reference sequence). CDR3: CAWSGGWTKRYGYTF. DNA for the CDR3: TGTGCCTGGAGTGGGGGATGGACGAAGAGATATGGCTACACCTTC.

Of note for this clonotype: A read error is possible here, since a much larger clone lies one base away. The gene calls are TRBV6-4 and TRBJ1-1; D remains unclear. Germline V gene sequence: CDR1 MRHNA, CDR2 SNTAGT. This CDR3 spans 12 amino acids. The CDR3 sequence is CASSSSATKAFF. The CDR3 DNA reads as TGTGCCAGCAGTTCCTCCGCCACTAAAGCTTTCTTT.